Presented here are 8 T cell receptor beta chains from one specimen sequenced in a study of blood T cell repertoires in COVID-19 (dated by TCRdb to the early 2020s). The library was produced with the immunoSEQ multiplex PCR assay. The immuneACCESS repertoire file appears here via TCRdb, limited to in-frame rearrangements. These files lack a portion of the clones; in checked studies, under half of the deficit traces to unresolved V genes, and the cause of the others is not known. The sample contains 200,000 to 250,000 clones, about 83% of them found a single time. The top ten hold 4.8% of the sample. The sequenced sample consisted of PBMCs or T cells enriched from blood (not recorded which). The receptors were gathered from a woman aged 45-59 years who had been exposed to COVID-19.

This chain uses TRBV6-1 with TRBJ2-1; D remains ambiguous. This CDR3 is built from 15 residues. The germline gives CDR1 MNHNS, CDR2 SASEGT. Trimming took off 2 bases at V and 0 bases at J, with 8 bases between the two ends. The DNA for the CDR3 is TGTGCCAGCAGTGAAACGGCAGGCTCCTACAATGAGCAGTTCTTC. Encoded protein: CASSETAGSYNEQFF.

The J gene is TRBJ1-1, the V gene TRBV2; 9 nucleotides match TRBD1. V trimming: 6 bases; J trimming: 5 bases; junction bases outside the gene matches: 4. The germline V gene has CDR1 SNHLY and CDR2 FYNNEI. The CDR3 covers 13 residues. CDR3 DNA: TGTGCCAGCAGGAGGGACAGGGTAACTGAAGCTTTCTTT. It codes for CASRRDRVTEAFF.

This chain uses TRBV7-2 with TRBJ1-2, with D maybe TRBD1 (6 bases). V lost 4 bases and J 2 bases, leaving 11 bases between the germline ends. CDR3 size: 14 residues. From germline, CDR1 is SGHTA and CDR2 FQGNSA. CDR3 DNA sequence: TGTGCCAGCAGCTCGGACAGTTCAAACTATGGCTACACCTTC. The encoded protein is CASSSDSSNYGYTF.

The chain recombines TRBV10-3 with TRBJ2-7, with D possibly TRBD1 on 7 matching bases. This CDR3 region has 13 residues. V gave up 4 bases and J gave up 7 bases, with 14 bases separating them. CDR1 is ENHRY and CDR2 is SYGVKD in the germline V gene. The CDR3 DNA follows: TGTGCCATCAGTGTAAGCCAGGGGGGTGAGCAGTACTTC. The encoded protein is CAISVSQGGEQYF.

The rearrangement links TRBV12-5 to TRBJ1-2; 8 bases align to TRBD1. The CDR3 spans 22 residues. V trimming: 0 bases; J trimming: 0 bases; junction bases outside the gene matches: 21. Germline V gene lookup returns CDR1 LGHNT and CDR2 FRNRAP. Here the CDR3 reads CASGLVTYTGGNRLGSNYGYTF. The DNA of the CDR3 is TGTGCTAGTGGTTTGGTCACCTATACAGGGGGGAACAGGTTGGGGTCTAACTATGGCTACACCTTC.

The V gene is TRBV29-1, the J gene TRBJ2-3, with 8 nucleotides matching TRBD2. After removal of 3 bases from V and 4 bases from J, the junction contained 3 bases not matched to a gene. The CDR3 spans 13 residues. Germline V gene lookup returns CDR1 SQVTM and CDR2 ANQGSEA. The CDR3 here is CSVDRGGADTQYF. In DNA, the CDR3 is TGCAGCGTTGATCGGGGGGGGGCAGATACGCAGTATTTT.

CDR3 nucleotide sequence: TGTGCCAGCAGTCCTGACAGGGCAAGTGAAAAACTGTTTTTT. Translated, it gives CASSPDRASEKLFF. The rearrangement uses TRBV6-5 and TRBJ1-4, with 7 bases lining up with TRBD1. V was clipped by 5 bases and J by 7 bases; unmatched bases: 7. Germline CDR1 reads MNHEY; CDR2 reads SVGAGI. This CDR3 has 14 residues.

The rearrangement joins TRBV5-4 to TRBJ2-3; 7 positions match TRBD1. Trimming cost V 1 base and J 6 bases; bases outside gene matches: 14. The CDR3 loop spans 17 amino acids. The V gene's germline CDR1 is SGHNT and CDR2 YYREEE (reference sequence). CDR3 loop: CASSLPNDRVGQDTQYF. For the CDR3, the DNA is TGTGCCAGCAGCTTGCCCAATGACAGGGTAGGCCAGGATACGCAGTATTTT.